This TCR beta chain was identified in a study of T cell repertoires in aging, cancer and after chemotherapy. Study at large: Healthy donor repertoires were recorded over several months to years and showed clear clonal overlap. Approximately 9.6 million TCR reads were in the whole dataset. Study-level findings and limits: These repertoire data do not allow conclusions about immunological memory after chemotherapy. Healthy donors lost TCR diversity with age mainly through richness, cancer patients through richness and evenness.

TCR beta rearrangements were amplified from peripheral blood genomic DNA. Concerning this clonotype: Its antigen remains unknown.

Trimming at V came to 6 bases and at J to 5 bases, leaving 5 bases not matched to a gene. Germline CDR1 LNHDA, CDR2 SQIVND (reference sequence). This CDR3 has 14 amino acids. Multiplex touch-down PCR with TRB-A/B primers amplified rearranged V-D-J TRB sequences. TCRdb re-called the multiplex PCR reads through MiXCR, storing one row per CDR3 protein. This sample yields 10,000 to 15,000 distinct CDR3 sequences, of which approximately 31% are seen a single time; around 10% belongs to the top ten. The gene calls are TRBV19 and TRBJ1-5, with TRBD1 identical over 9 bases. Source material: blood. This sequence originates from a human donor in good health. The donor label of this sample is uncertain. CDR3 region: CASRTGQGYQPQHF. CDR3 coding DNA: TGTGCCAGTAGAACGGGACAGGGCTATCAGCCCCAGCATTTT.